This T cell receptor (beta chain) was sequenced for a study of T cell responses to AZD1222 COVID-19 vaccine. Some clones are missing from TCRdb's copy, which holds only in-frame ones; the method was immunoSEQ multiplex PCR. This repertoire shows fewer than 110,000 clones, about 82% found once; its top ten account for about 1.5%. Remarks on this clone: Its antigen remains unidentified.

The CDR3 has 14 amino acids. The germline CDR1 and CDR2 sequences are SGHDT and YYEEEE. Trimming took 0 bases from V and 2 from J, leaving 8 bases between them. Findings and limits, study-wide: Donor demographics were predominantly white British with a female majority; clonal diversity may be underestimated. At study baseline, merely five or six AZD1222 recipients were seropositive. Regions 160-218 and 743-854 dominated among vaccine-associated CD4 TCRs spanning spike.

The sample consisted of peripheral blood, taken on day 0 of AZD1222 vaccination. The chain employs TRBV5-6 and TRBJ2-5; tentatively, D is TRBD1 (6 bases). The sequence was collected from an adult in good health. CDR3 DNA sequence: TGTGCCAGCAGCTTGGTAGGACAGCAAGAGACCCAGTACTTC. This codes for CASSLVGQQETQYF.